This T cell receptor (beta chain) was captured in a study of Tregs in tolerant kidney transplant recipients. As regards this clone: Its target is unknown.

Clones were read by immunoSEQ multiplex PCR, and TCRdb kept only the in-frame ones, dropping some. This sample has 100,000 to 130,000 clones, with 90% found just once. Study-wide points: Some patients' samples used different primers over time, so nucleotide sequences weren't comparable. Donor-specific Treg expansion exceeded global Treg expansion in tolerant patients, suggesting antigen drive.

The CDR3 length is 13 residues. The V end was cut by 2 bases, the J end by 2 bases, with 6 bases between. CDR1 and CDR2 from the germline V gene are MNHEY and SVGAGI. The chain combines TRBV6-5 with TRBJ1-2; D call uncertain. The receptor was isolated from a human donor who received a combined kidney and bone marrow transplant. This specimen consisted of CD4+ T cells from blood, obtained before the transplant. This chain's CDR3 is CASSYEGNYGYTF. As DNA, the CDR3 is TGTGCCAGCAGTTACGAGGGAAACTATGGCTACACCTTC.